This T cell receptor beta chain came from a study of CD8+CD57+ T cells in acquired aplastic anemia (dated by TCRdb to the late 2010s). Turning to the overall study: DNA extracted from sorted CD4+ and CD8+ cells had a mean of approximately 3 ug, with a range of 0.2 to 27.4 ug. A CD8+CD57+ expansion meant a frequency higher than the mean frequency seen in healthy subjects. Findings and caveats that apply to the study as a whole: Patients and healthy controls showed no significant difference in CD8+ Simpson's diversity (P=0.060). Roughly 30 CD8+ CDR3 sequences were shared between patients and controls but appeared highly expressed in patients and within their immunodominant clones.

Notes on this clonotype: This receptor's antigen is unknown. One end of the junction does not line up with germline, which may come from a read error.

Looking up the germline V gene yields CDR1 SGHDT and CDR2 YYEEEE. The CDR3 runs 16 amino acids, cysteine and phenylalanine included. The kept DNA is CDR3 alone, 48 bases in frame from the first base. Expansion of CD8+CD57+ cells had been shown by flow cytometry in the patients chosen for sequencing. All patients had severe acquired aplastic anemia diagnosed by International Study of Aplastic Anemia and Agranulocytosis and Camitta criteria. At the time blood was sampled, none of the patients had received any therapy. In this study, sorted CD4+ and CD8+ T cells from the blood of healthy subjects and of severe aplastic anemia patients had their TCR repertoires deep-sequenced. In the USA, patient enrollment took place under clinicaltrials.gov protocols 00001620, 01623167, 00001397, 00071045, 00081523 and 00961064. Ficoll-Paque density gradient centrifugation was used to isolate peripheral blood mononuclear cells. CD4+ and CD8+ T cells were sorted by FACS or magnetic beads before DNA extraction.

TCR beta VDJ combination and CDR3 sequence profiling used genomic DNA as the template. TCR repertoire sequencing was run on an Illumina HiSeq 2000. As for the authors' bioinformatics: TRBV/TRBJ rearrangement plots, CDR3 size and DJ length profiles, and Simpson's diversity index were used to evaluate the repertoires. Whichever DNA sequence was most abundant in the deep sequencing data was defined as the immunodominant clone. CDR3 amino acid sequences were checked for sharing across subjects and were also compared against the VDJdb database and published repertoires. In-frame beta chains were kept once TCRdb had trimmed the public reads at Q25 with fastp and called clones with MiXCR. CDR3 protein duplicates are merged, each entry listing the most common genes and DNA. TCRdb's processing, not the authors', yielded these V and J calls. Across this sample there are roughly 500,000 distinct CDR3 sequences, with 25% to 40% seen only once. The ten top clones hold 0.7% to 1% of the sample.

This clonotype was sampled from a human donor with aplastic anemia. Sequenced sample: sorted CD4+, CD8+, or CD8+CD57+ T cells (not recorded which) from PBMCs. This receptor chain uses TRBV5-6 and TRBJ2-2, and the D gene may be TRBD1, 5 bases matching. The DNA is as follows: TGCGCCAGCAGCTTGGATCTGGGGCGAAACACCGGGGAGCTGTTTTTT. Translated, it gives CASSLDLGRNTGELFF.